These 11 T cell receptor beta chains came from one sample sequenced in a study of CD8 T cells in ankylosing spondylitis. TCRdb ran MiXCR on the 5' RACE reads and lists one entry per CDR3 protein. The table includes 380,000 or so distinct CDR3 sequences, 20% to 25% detected once. The sample consisted of blood, either unsorted or a sorted T cell fraction (not recorded which). Source of these receptors: a male donor with ankylosing spondylitis or in good health (not recorded which).

The CDR3 loop is CASSHLHEGEFTEAFF. DNA of the CDR3: TGTGCCAGCAGCCACCTTCACGAGGGCGAATTCACTGAAGCTTTCTTT. J is TRBJ1-1 and V is TRBV5-6; D not certain. The CDR3 is 16 residues long. Trimming removed 4 bases from V and 4 bases from J, with 20 bases in between. Germline V lookup: CDR1 SGHDT, CDR2 YYEEEE.

Only a few counts were recorded for this clonotype. The chain uses TRBV4-1 and TRBJ1-2; weak D call: TRBD1 (6 bases). CDR3 length: 15 amino acids. Trimming took 0 bases from V and 4 from J, leaving 12 bases between them. CDR1 and CDR2 from the germline V gene are MGHRA and YSYEKL. The CDR3 loop reads CASSQDPGGGYGYTF. The CDR3 DNA reads TGCGCCAGCAGCCAAGATCCGGGGGGCGGCTATGGCTACACCTTC.

This clonotype occurred a few times. The chain combines TRBV12-3 or TRBV12-4 with TRBJ1-5, with D possibly matching TRBD1 (5 bases). The V end was cut by 5 bases, the J end by 5 bases, with 10 bases between. This CDR3 is built from 13 residues. The CDR3 protein is CASSPLGDQPQHF. In DNA form, the CDR3 reads TGTGCCAGCAGTCCCCTGGGGGATCAGCCCCAGCATTTT.

This clonotype was found a few times. The genes are TRBV29-1 and TRBJ2-1; 7 nucleotides line up with TRBD2. CDR3 length equals 13 residues. Per the germline V gene, CDR1 is SQVTM and CDR2 is ANQGSEA. V gave up 6 bases and J gave up 10 bases; unmatched junction bases: 12. CDR3 nucleotide sequence: TGCAGCGTGGGCGGGGGAGAGAAACGGGAGCAGTTCTTC. Its protein is CSVGGGEKREQFF.

V is TRBV2 and J is TRBJ2-2; D gene uncertain. Germline V lookup: CDR1 SNHLY, CDR2 FYNNEI. The V and J ends lost 8 bases and 8 bases respectively, with 12 bases between them. There are 12 residues in the CDR3. This chain's CDR3 is CASDDGEGELFF. CDR3 nucleotide sequence: TGTGCCAGCGACGATGGGGAAGGGGAGCTGTTTTTT.

Only a few counts were recorded for this clonotype. CDR3 sequence reads: CASRKTGFNYGYTF. The CDR3, as DNA: TGTGCCAGCAGGAAGACAGGCTTTAACTATGGCTACACCTTC. The V call is TRBV12-3 or TRBV12-4, the J call TRBJ1-2; a weak D match, TRBD1 (6 bases). The germline V and J ends were trimmed by 6 bases and 1 base, with 12 bases remaining between them. The CDR3 is 14 amino acids.

V usage is TRBV11-2 and J usage is TRBJ2-1, with 9 bases that match TRBD1. Germline V CDR1 and CDR2: SGHAT, FQNNGV. V gave up 5 bases and J gave up 8 bases; unmatched junction bases: 10. The CDR3 runs to 15 residues. The CDR3 DNA reads TGTGCCAGCAGCCACGGGACAGGGCCCTGGGATGAGCAGTTCTTC. Residues: CASSHGTGPWDEQFF. Filled out from reference TRBV11-2 and TRBJ2-1, the complete variable domain reads EAGVAQSPRYKIIEKRQSVAFWCNPISGHATLYWYQQILGQGPKLLIQFQNNGVVDDSQLPKDRFSAERLKGVDSTLKIQPAKLEDSAVYLCASSHGTGPWDEQFFGPGTRLTVL.

V is TRBV29-1 and J is TRBJ2-1; D may be TRBD2 (6 bases). The CDR3 contains 15 residues. The germline gives CDR1 SQVTM, CDR2 ANQGSEA. V lost 0 bases and J lost 9, with 18 bases in between. The CDR3 region is CSVEDPSGPPSEQFF. DNA of the CDR3: TGCAGCGTTGAAGATCCCAGCGGGCCCCCCAGTGAGCAGTTCTTC.

The V and J genes are TRBV7-9 and TRBJ1-1; no definite D call. V gave up 2 bases and J gave up 2 bases, with 6 bases separating them. This CDR3 is built from 13 residues. The V gene's germline CDR1 is SEHNR and CDR2 FQNEAQ (reference sequence). The CDR3 is CASSLSDNTEAFF. The CDR3 DNA follows: TGTGCCAGCAGCTTATCAGATAACACTGAAGCTTTCTTT.

CDR3 sequence: CASNPGGIQETQYF. The CDR3 DNA reads TGTGCCAGCAATCCAGGGGGGATCCAAGAGACCCAGTACTTC. The rearrangement uses TRBV12-3 or TRBV12-4 and TRBJ2-5, with D tentatively TRBD1 (7 bases). The CDR3 is 14 amino acids. The V gene lost 7 bases and the J gene lost 1 base, with 13 bases spanning the gap.

In its sample, this clonotype was seen a few times. The gene calls are TRBV4-1 and TRBJ2-7; D is uncertain. This CDR3 comprises 14 residues. Germline CDR1 is MGHRA and CDR2 is YSYEKL. The V gene lost 1 base and the J gene lost 2 bases, with 9 bases spanning the gap. The DNA of the CDR3 is TGCGCCAGCAGCCAAGGCCGTGCCCCCTACGAGCAGTACTTC. This codes for CASSQGRAPYEQYF.